This TCR beta chain was recovered during a study of blood T cell repertoires in COVID-19. This CDR3 contains 13 residues. J gave up 3 bases and V 7 bases, and 5 bases lay outside the gene matches. The germline CDR1 and CDR2 sequences are LNHDA and SQIVND (reference sequence). Living in 24 US areas, the participants were between roughly 18 and 95 years of age. Donors in Cohort 3 who had recovered were those with two negative PCRs, healthcare professional clearance, or resolution of their symptoms. Original data processing: The authors estimated nucleated cell counts from reference gene primer amplification. TCRdb's copy holds only in-frame clones and misses some; the assay was immunoSEQ multiplex PCR. V and J calls and clone size are copied from that table; D and trimming were computed from the DNA. The sample lists more than 250,000 clones, roughly 89% occurring once.

The TCR was taken from a woman aged 40 to 49 who had recovered from COVID-19. The chain uses TRBV19 and TRBJ1-1; TRBD1 matches at 7 bases. Sample: PBMCs or T cells enriched from blood (not recorded which). CDR3 sequence (DNA): TGTGCCAGTAAACGGCAGGGGGACACTGAAGCTTTCTTT. Its protein product is CASKRQGDTEAFF.